A selection of T cell receptor beta chains follows, all from one sample in a study of type 1 and type 2 diabetes patients. MiXCR, applied by TCRdb to the multiplex PCR reads, yields one record per CDR3 protein. The table lists about 250,000 distinct CDR3 sequences, roughly 50% of them singletons. Sequenced sample: peripheral blood mononuclear cells (PBMCs). The receptors were gathered from a man aged 18 to 30 with type 2 diabetes. Both conserved end residues are part of each CDR3. A D gene is named only where the DNA matches it firmly. The size of a clone is reported for some rows only, either as once, few or many, or as a class for expanded clones.

>TRBD2|TRBV7-2|TRBJ2-1|NA
TGTGCCAGCAGCCAAGGGCGCGGGAGCTCCTACAATGAGCAGTTCTTC
CASSQGRGSSYNEQFF
>NA|TRBV2|TRBJ1-4|NA
TGTGCCAGCAGTGAATGGGGACAAGATGAAAAACTGTTTTTT
CASSEWGQDEKLFF
>NA|TRBV2|TRBJ1-1|NA
TGTGCCAGCGCACAGAAGACTGAAGCTTTCTTT
CASAQKTEAFF
>NA|TRBV30|TRBJ1-6|NA
TGTGCCTGGACAGGAGGATATAATTCACCCCTCCACTTT
CAWTGGYNSPLHF
>NA|TRBV25-1|TRBJ2-2|NA
TGTGCCAGCAGTGCTGTCGTTACAGCCGGGGAGCTGTTTTTT
CASSAVVTAGELFF
>TRBD2|TRBV7-9|TRBJ2-1|NA
TGTGCCAGCAGCTTAGCGCGTCCTAGCGGGAGAATAGTCGATGAGCAGTTCTTC
CASSLARPSGRIVDEQFF
>TRBD2|TRBV30|TRBJ2-7|NA
TGTGCCTGGAGGCCGGGGGGATCCTTCTACGAGCAGTACTTC
CAWRPGGSFYEQYF
>NA|TRBV7-6|TRBJ2-1|NA
TGTGCCAGCAGCTTAACTAGCCACAATGAGCAGTTCTTC
CASSLTSHNEQFF
>NA|TRBV7-2|TRBJ1-1|few
TGTGCCAGCAGCTTATACCGACAGGACCCCCACGAAGCTTTCTTT
CASSLYRQDPHEAFF
>NA|TRBV10-3|TRBJ2-2|few
TGTGCCATCGGGGGAATAAACACCGGGGAGCTGTTTTTT
CAIGGINTGELFF